The clone carrying this TCR beta chain showed up just once. These data come from a study of cytomegalovirus exposure and HLA in healthy donors. Per the germline V gene, CDR1 is LGHNA and CDR2 is YSLEER. The CDR3 has 16 amino acids. V lost 0 bases and J 10 bases, leaving 16 bases between the germline ends. PCR was performed using 60 Vbeta and 13 Jbeta primers. Using immunoSEQ multiplex PCR, the repertoire was profiled, and TCRdb retains in-frame clones only, with some absent. There are about 100,000 clones in the sample; 73% occur only once, and under 4.5% lies in the top ten. This receptor was obtained from a man in his forties or fifties in good health and CMV-seronegative. This chain links TRBV4-3 with TRBJ1-6; tentative D call: TRBD1 (6 bases). The specimen was PBMCs. CDR3 protein: CASSQEWGRSNSPLHF. The CDR3 DNA reads TGCGCCAGCAGCCAAGAGTGGGGGCGTAGTAACTCACCCCTCCACTTT.